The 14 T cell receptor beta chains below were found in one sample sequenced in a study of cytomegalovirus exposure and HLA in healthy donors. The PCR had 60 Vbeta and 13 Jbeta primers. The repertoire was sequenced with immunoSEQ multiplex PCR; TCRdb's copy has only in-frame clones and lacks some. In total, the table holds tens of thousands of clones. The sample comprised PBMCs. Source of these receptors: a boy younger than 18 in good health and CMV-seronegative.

The CDR3 spells CAISSRSDSDSPLHF. DNA of the CDR3: TGTGCCATCAGTAGTAGATCCGACTCCGATTCACCCCTCCACTTT. The chain couples TRBV10-3 to TRBJ1-6; D gene uncertain. Trimming took off 5 bases at V and 8 bases at J, with 16 bases between the two ends. The CDR3 covers 15 residues. The germline CDR1 and CDR2 sequences are ENHRY and SYGVKD.

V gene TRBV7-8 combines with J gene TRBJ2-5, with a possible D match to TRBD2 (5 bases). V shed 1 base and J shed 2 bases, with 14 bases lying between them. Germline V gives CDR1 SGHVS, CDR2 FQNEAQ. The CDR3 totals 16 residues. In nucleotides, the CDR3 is TGTGCCAGCAGCTTAGTCGGACTGAAGATTCAAGAGACCCAGTACTTC. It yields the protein CASSLVGLKIQETQYF.

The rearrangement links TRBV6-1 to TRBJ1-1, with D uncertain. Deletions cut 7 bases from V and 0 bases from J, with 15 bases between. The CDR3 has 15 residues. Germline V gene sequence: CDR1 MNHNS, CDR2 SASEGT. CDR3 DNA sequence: TGTGCCAGCATCTCGGGGTCTACCATGAACACTGAAGCTTTCTTT. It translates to CASISGSTMNTEAFF.

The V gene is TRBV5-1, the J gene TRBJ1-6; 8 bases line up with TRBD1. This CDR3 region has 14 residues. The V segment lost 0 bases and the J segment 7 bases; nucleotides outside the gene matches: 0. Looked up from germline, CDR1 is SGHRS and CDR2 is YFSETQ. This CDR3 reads CASSLGQGNSPLHF. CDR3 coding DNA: TGCGCCAGCAGCTTGGGACAGGGGAATTCACCCCTCCACTTT.

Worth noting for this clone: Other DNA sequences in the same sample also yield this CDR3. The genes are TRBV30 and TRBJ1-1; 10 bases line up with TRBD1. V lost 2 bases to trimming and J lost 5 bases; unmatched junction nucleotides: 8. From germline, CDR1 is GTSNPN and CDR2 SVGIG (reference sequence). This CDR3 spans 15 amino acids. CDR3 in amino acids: CAWSPSRTGGTEAFF. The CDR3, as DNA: TGTGCCTGGAGTCCTTCCCGGACAGGGGGTACTGAAGCTTTCTTT.

The chain's CDR3 is CAWSAGTSRYNEQFF. In DNA form, the CDR3 reads TGTGCCTGGAGCGCCGGGACTAGCAGGTACAATGAGCAGTTCTTC. The V and J genes are TRBV30 and TRBJ2-1; the match to TRBD2 covers 9 bases. J was trimmed by 4 bases and V by 3 bases; bases with no gene match: 7. The CDR3 covers 15 residues. Germline V gives CDR1 GTSNPN, CDR2 SVGIG (reference sequence).

CDR3 protein: CASSVGTGYEKLFF. The CDR3, as DNA: TGTGCCAGCAGTGTGGGGACAGGTTATGAAAAACTGTTTTTT. The J gene is TRBJ1-4, the V gene TRBV2; 8 nucleotides agree with TRBD1. Germline trimming cut 4 bases from V and 6 bases from J; bases unmatched to any gene: 4. The CDR3 is 14 amino acids. The germline V gene has CDR1 SNHLY and CDR2 FYNNEI.

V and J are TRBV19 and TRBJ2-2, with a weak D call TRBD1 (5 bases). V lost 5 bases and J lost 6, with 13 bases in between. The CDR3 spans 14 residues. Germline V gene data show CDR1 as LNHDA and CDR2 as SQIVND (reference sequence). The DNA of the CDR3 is TGTGCCAGTAGTTCGCCGGCCAGGGCCGGGGAGCTGTTTTTT. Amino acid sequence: CASSSPARAGELFF.

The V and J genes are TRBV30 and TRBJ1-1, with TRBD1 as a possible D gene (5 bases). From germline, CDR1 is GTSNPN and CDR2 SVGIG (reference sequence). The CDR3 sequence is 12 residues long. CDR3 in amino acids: CGSDRGNTEAFF. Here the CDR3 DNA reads TGTGGCTCCGACAGAGGGAACACTGAAGCTTTCTTT.

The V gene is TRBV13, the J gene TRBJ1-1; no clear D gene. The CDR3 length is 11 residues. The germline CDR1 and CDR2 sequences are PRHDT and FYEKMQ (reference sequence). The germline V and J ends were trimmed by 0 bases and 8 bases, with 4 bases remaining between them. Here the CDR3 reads CASSLGTEAFF. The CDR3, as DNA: TGTGCCAGCAGCTTAGGGACAGAAGCTTTCTTT.

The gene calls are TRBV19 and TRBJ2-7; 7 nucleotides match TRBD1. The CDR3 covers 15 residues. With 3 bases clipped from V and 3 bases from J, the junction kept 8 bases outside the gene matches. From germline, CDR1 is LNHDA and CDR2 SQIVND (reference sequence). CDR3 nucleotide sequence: TGTGCCAGTAGTATCGCTCCAGGGGGTCACTACGAGCAGTACTTC. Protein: CASSIAPGGHYEQYF.

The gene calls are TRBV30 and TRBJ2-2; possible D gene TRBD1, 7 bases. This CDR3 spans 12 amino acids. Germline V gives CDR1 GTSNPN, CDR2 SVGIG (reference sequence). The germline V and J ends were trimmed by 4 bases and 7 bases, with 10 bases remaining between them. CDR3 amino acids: CAWTGGNGELFF. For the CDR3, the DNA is TGTGCCTGGACAGGGGGGAACGGGGAGCTGTTTTTT. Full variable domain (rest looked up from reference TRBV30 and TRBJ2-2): SQTIHQWPATLVQPVGSPLSLECTVEGTSNPNLYWYRQAAGRGLQLLFYSVGIGQISSEVPQNLSASRPQDRQFILSSKKLLLSDSGFYLCAWTGGNGELFFGEGSRLTVL.

In nucleotides, the CDR3 is TGTGCCAGTAGTATAGGAGGGCTGGGTGAGCAGTTCTTC. Its translation: CASSIGGLGEQFF. The J gene is TRBJ2-1, the V gene TRBV19; maybe TRBD2 (5 bases). The CDR3 has 13 residues. Trimming shortened V by 1 base and J by 9 bases, and 10 bases separated the two germline ends. Germline V gene lookup returns CDR1 LNHDA and CDR2 SQIVND (reference sequence).

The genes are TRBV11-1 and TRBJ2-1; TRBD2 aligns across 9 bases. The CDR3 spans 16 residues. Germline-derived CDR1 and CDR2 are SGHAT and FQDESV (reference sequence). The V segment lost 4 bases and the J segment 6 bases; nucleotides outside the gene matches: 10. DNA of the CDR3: TGTGCCAGCAGCTCATGGGCTAGCGGGGTATTCAATGAGCAGTTCTTC. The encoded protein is CASSSWASGVFNEQFF.